A selection of T cell receptor beta chains follows, all from one sample in a study of circulating CD8 cells and anti-PD-1 response in melanoma. TCRdb reprocessed the reads with MiXCR, giving one entry per CDR3 protein. The sample consists of approximately 150 distinct CDR3 sequences, 5% of them appearing once. The starting material was CD8+ T cells from PBMCs, obtained at baseline or after one month of anti-PD-1 therapy (not recorded which). The source of these receptors is a human donor with melanoma. The CDR3 runs from the conserved cysteine through the conserved F or W. D genes are given only for firm matches.

J gene | V gene | D gene | CDR3 protein
TRBJ2-2 | TRBV20-1 | NA | CSARDGVTDTGELFF
TRBJ2-3 | TRBV28 | NA | CASSIGDSIDTQYF
TRBJ2-3 | TRBV18 | NA | CASSPTFGQSDTQYF
TRBJ2-2 | TRBV14 | NA | CASSQATTGELFF
TRBJ2-2 | TRBV12-3/TRBV12-4 | NA | CASSFGTGGELFF
TRBJ2-7 | TRBV20-1 | NA | CSAINRDNPYEQYF
TRBJ2-7 | TRBV27 | NA | CASSLWGGTGLNDEQYF
TRBJ2-3 | TRBV5-4 | NA | CASSQPLTSTDTQYF
TRBJ2-1 | TRBV20-1 | TRBD2 | CSARGSPSGENNEQFF
TRBJ1-1 | TRBV19 | NA | CASSISSNTEAFF
TRBJ2-1 | TRBV4-3 | TRBD2 | CAGSQEGASGGPNEQFF
TRBJ2-7 | TRBV27 | TRBD1 | CASRTGGVNEQYF
TRBJ1-1 | TRBV13 | NA | CASSLGVGDTEAFF
TRBJ2-2 | TRBV19 | TRBD2 | CASSPTSRTGELFF
TRBJ2-2 | TRBV6-2/TRBV6-3 | TRBD1 | CASSPDQGAVGELFF
TRBJ2-7 | TRBV12-3/TRBV12-4 | NA | CASSPIGTPTYEQYF
TRBJ2-5 | TRBV29-1 | NA | CSVEKDYQETQYF
TRBJ1-6 | TRBV2 | TRBD1 | CASSLRDSNNSPLHF
TRBJ2-7 | TRBV5-1 | TRBD1 | CASSAGQGAFDEQYF
TRBJ2-2 | TRBV2 | NA | CASGPGTGELFF
TRBJ2-1 | TRBV6-2/TRBV6-3 | TRBD2 | CASPRQREGYINEQFF
TRBJ2-2 | TRBV19 | TRBD2 | CASKREAGTNTGELFF
TRBJ2-7 | TRBV25-1 | NA | CASSEADYEQYF
TRBJ2-1 | TRBV20-1 | NA | CSARRADNEQFF
TRBJ2-7 | TRBV28 | NA | CASTAPRGGQYF
TRBJ2-7 | TRBV4-2 | TRBD1 | CASSPGTGDYEQYF
TRBJ1-1 | TRBV7-2 | NA | CASSSDISSSEAFF
TRBJ1-1 | TRBV13 | NA | CASSLGGGDTEAFF